A selection of T cell receptor beta chains follows, all from one sample in a study of CD8 T cells in ankylosing spondylitis. From the 5' RACE reads, TCRdb called clonotypes with MiXCR, one entry per CDR3 protein. This sample has about 69,000 distinct CDR3 sequences, with approximately 5.3% found just once. The sequencing input was blood, either unsorted or a sorted T cell fraction (not recorded which). Every receptor here comes from a male donor with ankylosing spondylitis or in good health (not recorded which). The CDR3 runs from the conserved cysteine through the conserved F or W. D genes are given only for firm matches. A clone size is listed for some rows: how often the clone was seen (once, few, many), or a class if it is expanded.

d_call: -
j_call: TRBJ2-1
v_call: TRBV4-3
clone_size: many
cdr3_nt: TGCGCCAGCAGCTTAGCGTACTCATCCTACAATGAGCAGTTCTTC
cdr3_aa: CASSLAYSSYNEQFF

d_call: -
j_call: TRBJ2-5
v_call: TRBV4-1
clone_size: many
cdr3_nt: TGCGCCAGCAGCCAACCCGGACGGAACCAAGAGACCCAGTACTTC
cdr3_aa: CASSQPGRNQETQYF

d_call: -
j_call: TRBJ1-2
v_call: TRBV6-2/TRBV6-3
clone_size: many
cdr3_nt: TGTGCCAGCAGTTACCTGGTCGGCGAGGGGCTCGGCTACACCTTC
cdr3_aa: CASSYLVGEGLGYTF

d_call: TRBD2
j_call: TRBJ2-1
v_call: TRBV20-1
clone_size: many
cdr3_nt: TGCAGTGCTAGAGATCCGGGACTAGCGGCCCTGGGGGGTGAGCAGTTCTTC
cdr3_aa: CSARDPGLAALGGEQFF

d_call: -
j_call: TRBJ2-2
v_call: TRBV28
clone_size: many
cdr3_nt: TGTGCCAGCAGTTTTCTAGGGGGGCTCAACACCGGGGAGCTGTTTTTT
cdr3_aa: CASSFLGGLNTGELFF

d_call: -
j_call: TRBJ2-2
v_call: TRBV5-6
clone_size: many
cdr3_nt: TGTGCCAGCAGCTTCCGGGGAAGTAGGGACACCGGGGAGCTGTTTTTT
cdr3_aa: CASSFRGSRDTGELFF

d_call: -
j_call: TRBJ2-3
v_call: TRBV12-5
clone_size: many
cdr3_nt: TGTGCTAGTGGTTTAGGGACCGAAATCCTGAATTTT
cdr3_aa: CASGLGTEILNF

d_call: -
j_call: TRBJ2-5
v_call: TRBV7-2
clone_size: many
cdr3_nt: TGTGCCAGCAGCTTAGACCCGGGGGAGACCCAGTACTTC
cdr3_aa: CASSLDPGETQYF

d_call: -
j_call: TRBJ1-2
v_call: TRBV20-1
clone_size: many
cdr3_nt: TGCAGTGCTAGAAGGCCTCCTACAGCTAACTATGGCTACACCTTC
cdr3_aa: CSARRPPTANYGYTF

d_call: -
j_call: TRBJ2-1
v_call: TRBV12-3/TRBV12-4
clone_size: many
cdr3_nt: TGTGCCAGCAGTTTTTTTGTCAACAGCGAGAGTTTTCGTCCCAATGAGCAGTTCTTC
cdr3_aa: CASSFFVNSESFRPNEQFF

d_call: -
j_call: TRBJ1-4
v_call: TRBV25-1
clone_size: many
cdr3_nt: TGTGCCAGCAGTGAAGGGGAGGGACTGTTTTTT
cdr3_aa: CASSEGEGLFF

d_call: -
j_call: TRBJ2-2
v_call: TRBV20-1
clone_size: many
cdr3_nt: TGCAGTGCTAGCTTCGTGGGGGGGGCAGGCGCCGGGGAGCTGTTTTTT
cdr3_aa: CSASFVGGAGAGELFF

d_call: -
j_call: TRBJ2-3
v_call: TRBV7-3
clone_size: many
cdr3_nt: TGTGCCAGCAGCTTAACCCGACGAGCTTACACAGATACGCAGTATTTT
cdr3_aa: CASSLTRRAYTDTQYF

d_call: TRBD1
j_call: TRBJ2-5
v_call: TRBV20-1
clone_size: many
cdr3_nt: TGCAGTGCTCAGAACAGGGGTGGAGATCTGGAGACCCAGTACTTC
cdr3_aa: CSAQNRGGDLETQYF

d_call: TRBD2
j_call: TRBJ2-3
v_call: TRBV3-1
clone_size: many
cdr3_nt: TGTGCCAGCAGCAAAGGGGGGAACGGGGGGGGAGATACGCAGTATTTT
cdr3_aa: CASSKGGNGGGDTQYF

d_call: TRBD1
j_call: TRBJ1-6
v_call: TRBV20-1
clone_size: many
cdr3_nt: TGCAGTGCTAGACCCGGACAGGGTTTTTATAATTCACCCCTCCACTTT
cdr3_aa: CSARPGQGFYNSPLHF

d_call: -
j_call: TRBJ2-2
v_call: TRBV7-2
clone_size: many
cdr3_nt: TGTGCCAGTCCCCAGGGGCAGGGGATCACCGGGGAGCTGTTTTTT
cdr3_aa: CASPQGQGITGELFF

d_call: -
j_call: TRBJ2-7
v_call: TRBV4-1
clone_size: many
cdr3_nt: TGCGCCAGCAGCCAAGGTCCGGGACGGTACTACGAGCAGTACTTC
cdr3_aa: CASSQGPGRYYEQYF

d_call: TRBD2
j_call: TRBJ2-3
v_call: TRBV4-1
clone_size: -
cdr3_nt: TGCGCCAGCAGCCAACTAGCGGGGGGCCACACAGATACGCAGTATTTT
cdr3_aa: CASSQLAGGHTDTQYF

d_call: -
j_call: TRBJ1-1
v_call: TRBV11-2
clone_size: -
cdr3_nt: TGTGCCAGCAGCTTAATTTGGCAGGGGCGCACTGAAGCTTTCTTT
cdr3_aa: CASSLIWQGRTEAFF

d_call: -
j_call: TRBJ2-5
v_call: TRBV5-4
clone_size: many
cdr3_nt: TGTGCCAGCAGCACCTCAGGAAATTGGGAGACCCAGTACTTC
cdr3_aa: CASSTSGNWETQYF

d_call: -
j_call: TRBJ1-2
v_call: TRBV10-3
clone_size: many
cdr3_nt: TGTGCCACTTGGGACACCTATGGCTACACCTTC
cdr3_aa: CATWDTYGYTF

d_call: -
j_call: TRBJ2-1
v_call: TRBV6-6
clone_size: few
cdr3_nt: TGTGCCAGCAGTTACGAGAGCTACAATGAGCAGTTCTTC
cdr3_aa: CASSYESYNEQFF

d_call: TRBD2
j_call: TRBJ2-2
v_call: TRBV5-4
clone_size: many
cdr3_nt: TGTGCCAGCAGCCCGGGGAGGACTAGCAACACCGGGGAGCTGTTTTTT
cdr3_aa: CASSPGRTSNTGELFF

d_call: -
j_call: TRBJ2-5
v_call: TRBV4-1
clone_size: many
cdr3_nt: TGCGCCAGCAGCCCCCGGGGGCTATGGACCCAGTACTTC
cdr3_aa: CASSPRGLWTQYF

d_call: -
j_call: TRBJ1-5
v_call: TRBV19
clone_size: many
cdr3_nt: TGTGCCAGTAACCCAGGGGTTGCTCAGCCCCAGCATTTT
cdr3_aa: CASNPGVAQPQHF

d_call: -
j_call: TRBJ2-5
v_call: TRBV3-1
clone_size: many
cdr3_nt: TGTGCCAGCAGCCAAGAGTTCGGGGGTTACTTAGAGACCCAGTACTTC
cdr3_aa: CASSQEFGGYLETQYF

d_call: -
j_call: TRBJ1-3
v_call: TRBV14
clone_size: many
cdr3_nt: TGTGCCAGCAGCCGACCAGCGGGCACTGGAAACACCATATATTTT
cdr3_aa: CASSRPAGTGNTIYF

d_call: -
j_call: TRBJ2-5
v_call: TRBV20-1
clone_size: many
cdr3_nt: TGCAGTGCTAGAGATTTGAGGGGGGGCCTTAAAGGACCAAGGGAGACCCAGTACTTC
cdr3_aa: CSARDLRGGLKGPRETQYF

d_call: -
j_call: TRBJ2-7
v_call: TRBV25-1
clone_size: many
cdr3_nt: TGTGCCAGCATCGAAGATAGGGGGGCCTACGAGCAGTACTTC
cdr3_aa: CASIEDRGAYEQYF

d_call: -
j_call: TRBJ1-2
v_call: TRBV3-1
clone_size: many
cdr3_nt: TGTGCCAGCAGCCAAGTCCTTCGGTCCGATAGTTATGGCTACACCTTC
cdr3_aa: CASSQVLRSDSYGYTF

d_call: -
j_call: TRBJ1-2
v_call: TRBV5-1
clone_size: many
cdr3_nt: TGCGCCAGCAGCTTGGAGCCGCAGTATGGCTACACCTTC
cdr3_aa: CASSLEPQYGYTF

d_call: TRBD2
j_call: TRBJ2-1
v_call: TRBV10-3
clone_size: many
cdr3_nt: TGTGCCATCAGTGAGGTGGTAGCGGGAAGGAATGAGCAGTTCTTC
cdr3_aa: CAISEVVAGRNEQFF

d_call: TRBD1
j_call: TRBJ1-4
v_call: TRBV12-3/TRBV12-4
clone_size: many
cdr3_nt: TGTGCCAGCAGCCTCCTACAGGGGGCAGGGGAAAAACTGTTTTTT
cdr3_aa: CASSLLQGAGEKLFF

d_call: -
j_call: TRBJ2-3
v_call: TRBV4-3
clone_size: many
cdr3_nt: TGCGCCAGCAGCCAAGACCAGCCCAGGGCAGCAGATACGCAGTATTTT
cdr3_aa: CASSQDQPRAADTQYF

d_call: -
j_call: TRBJ1-1
v_call: TRBV6-2/TRBV6-3
clone_size: many
cdr3_nt: TGTGCCAGCGGACGTCCAGCGAACACTGAAGCTTTCTTT
cdr3_aa: CASGRPANTEAFF

d_call: -
j_call: TRBJ2-1
v_call: TRBV19
clone_size: many
cdr3_nt: TGTGCCAGTAGTATTTGGCTAGGGGACTCCTACAATGAGCAGTTCTTC
cdr3_aa: CASSIWLGDSYNEQFF

d_call: -
j_call: TRBJ2-5
v_call: TRBV20-1
clone_size: many
cdr3_nt: TGCAGTCTGGACGGGACCCAAGAGACCCAGTACTTC
cdr3_aa: CSLDGTQETQYF

d_call: TRBD1
j_call: TRBJ2-2
v_call: TRBV12-3/TRBV12-4
clone_size: many
cdr3_nt: TGTGCCAGCAGCGCTGGACAGGGGAGGGAGCTGTTTTTT
cdr3_aa: CASSAGQGRELFF

d_call: -
j_call: TRBJ1-6
v_call: TRBV18
clone_size: -
cdr3_nt: TGTGCCAGCTCACCAAGTCGTAATTCACCCCTCCACTTT
cdr3_aa: CASSPSRNSPLHF

d_call: TRBD1
j_call: TRBJ2-7
v_call: TRBV10-3
clone_size: many
cdr3_nt: TGTGCCATCAGTGATCCTCCCGGGACAGGGAACTACGAGCAGTACTTC
cdr3_aa: CAISDPPGTGNYEQYF

d_call: -
j_call: TRBJ2-5
v_call: TRBV5-1
clone_size: many
cdr3_nt: TGCGCCAGCAGCTTCGCGTACCAAGAGACCCAGTACTTC
cdr3_aa: CASSFAYQETQYF

d_call: TRBD1
j_call: TRBJ2-7
v_call: TRBV7-2
clone_size: many
cdr3_nt: TGTGCCAGCAGCTTAGCATCGGCCCAGGGGGCGAACTACGAGCAGTACTTC
cdr3_aa: CASSLASAQGANYEQYF

d_call: -
j_call: TRBJ2-3
v_call: TRBV6-1
clone_size: few
cdr3_nt: TGTGCCAGCTCATCGCGACCTTTCACAGATACGCAGTATTTT
cdr3_aa: CASSSRPFTDTQYF

d_call: TRBD1
j_call: TRBJ1-1
v_call: TRBV6-6
clone_size: many
cdr3_nt: TGTGCCAGCAGCTCGCAGGGGGCCACTGAAGCTTTCTTT
cdr3_aa: CASSSQGATEAFF

d_call: -
j_call: TRBJ2-2
v_call: TRBV7-9
clone_size: -
cdr3_nt: TGTGCCAGCAGCTTACAACAGACCGGGGAGCTGTTTTTT
cdr3_aa: CASSLQQTGELFF

d_call: -
j_call: TRBJ1-4
v_call: TRBV9
clone_size: many
cdr3_nt: TGTGCCAGCAGCGTAGCTGGGCGGTTAGGCGAAAAACTGTTTTTT
cdr3_aa: CASSVAGRLGEKLFF

d_call: -
j_call: TRBJ2-7
v_call: TRBV28
clone_size: many
cdr3_nt: TGTGCCAGCAGTTTAGGGGGAAGCTACGAGCAGTACTTC
cdr3_aa: CASSLGGSYEQYF

d_call: -
j_call: TRBJ1-2
v_call: TRBV5-1
clone_size: many
cdr3_nt: TGCGCCAGCAGCGCAGTACAGGGATCTGGCTACACCTTC
cdr3_aa: CASSAVQGSGYTF

d_call: -
j_call: TRBJ2-2
v_call: TRBV18
clone_size: many
cdr3_nt: TGTGCCAGCTCAAAGGGGACTGATCTCGGTGTGCTGTTTTTT
cdr3_aa: CASSKGTDLGVLFF

d_call: TRBD2
j_call: TRBJ2-3
v_call: TRBV28
clone_size: many
cdr3_nt: TGTGCCAGCAGAAAAGGACTAGCGGGGGCAGATACGCAGTATTTT
cdr3_aa: CASRKGLAGADTQYF